The TCR beta chain described here comes from a study of T-cell reconstitution after alpha-beta-depleted transplantation in children. The V and J ends lost 2 bases and 0 bases respectively, with 14 bases between them. The CDR3 has 18 residues. The germline gives CDR1 KGHSH, CDR2 LQKENI. For TCRbeta, the library was prepared with unique molecular identifiers. Via MiXCR, TCRdb re-called the PCR reads, giving one row per CDR3 protein. The repertoire holds roughly 790,000 distinct CDR3 sequences, with approximately 15% as singletons. As regards this clonotype: Its target is not known.

General study results and limits: Surviving recipient T cells and thymic progenitors underlay high day-60 TCRbeta diversity in some patients.

The receptor was isolated from a male patient aged 10 to 17 who had a stem cell transplant for acute lymphoblastic leukemia, so the T cells may come from the graft donor. The sample here was PBMCs, mostly from graft donor cells, taken 360 days after TCRalphabeta/CD19-depleted stem cell transplant. The chain links TRBV18 to TRBJ1-6; D remains unclear. This chain's CDR3 is CASSPREADSSYNSPLHF. DNA of the CDR3: TGTGCCAGCTCACCAAGGGAGGCAGATAGCTCCTATAATTCACCCCTCCACTTT.